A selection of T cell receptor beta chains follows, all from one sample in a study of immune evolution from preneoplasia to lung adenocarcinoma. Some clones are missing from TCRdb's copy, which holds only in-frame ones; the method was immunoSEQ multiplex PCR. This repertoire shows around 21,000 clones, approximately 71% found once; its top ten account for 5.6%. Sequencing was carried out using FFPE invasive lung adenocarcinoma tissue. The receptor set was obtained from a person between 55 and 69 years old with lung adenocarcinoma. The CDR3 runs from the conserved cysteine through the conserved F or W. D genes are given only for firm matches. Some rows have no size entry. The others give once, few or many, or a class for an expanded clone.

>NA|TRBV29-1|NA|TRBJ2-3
CSAGAGERGWQYF
TGCAGCGCCGGCGCTGGGGAACGTGGTTGGCAGTATTTT
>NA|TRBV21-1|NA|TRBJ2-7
CASSTPGQGYEQYF
TGTGCCAGCAGCACCCCGGGACAGGGATACGAGCAGTACTTC
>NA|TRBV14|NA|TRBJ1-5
CASSQVHTWGHQPQHF
TGTGCCAGCAGCCAAGTTCACACGTGGGGGCACCAGCCCCAGCATTTT
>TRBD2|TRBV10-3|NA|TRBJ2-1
CAISSGSPGEQFF
TGTGCCATTTCTAGCGGGAGCCCGGGTGAGCAGTTCTTC
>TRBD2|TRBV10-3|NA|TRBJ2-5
CAIRDPTSGSRETQYF
TGTGCCATCAGGGACCCGACTAGCGGGAGCCGAGAGACCCAGTACTTC
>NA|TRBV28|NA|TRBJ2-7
CASSSPRDPTYEQYF
TGTGCCAGCAGTTCTCCCAGGGATCCTACCTACGAGCAGTACTTC
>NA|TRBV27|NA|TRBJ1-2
CASSNLQGYYGYTF
TGTGCCAGCAGCAATTTACAGGGCTACTATGGCTACACCTTC
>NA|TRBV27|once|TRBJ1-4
CASKRTPTNEKLFF
TGTGCCAGCAAGAGAACACCAACTAATGAAAAACTGTTTTTT
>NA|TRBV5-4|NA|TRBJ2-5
CASSLDRKETQYF
TGTGCCAGCAGCTTGGACAGGAAAGAGACCCAGTACTTC
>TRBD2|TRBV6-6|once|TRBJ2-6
CASSYPSGSGANILTF
TGTGCCAGCAGTTACCCTAGCGGTTCTGGGGCCAACATCCTGACTTTC
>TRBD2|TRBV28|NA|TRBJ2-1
CASSLTSGDNEQFF
TGTGCCAGCAGTTTGACTAGCGGGGACAATGAGCAGTTCTTC
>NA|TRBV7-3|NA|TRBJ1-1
CASSHVDGTEAFF
TGTGCCAGCAGCCATGTGGACGGCACTGAAGCTTTCTTT
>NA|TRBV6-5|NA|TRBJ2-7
CASSGQGYYEQYF
TGTGCCAGCAGTGGGCAAGGCTACTACGAGCAGTACTTC
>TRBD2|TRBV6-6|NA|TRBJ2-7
CASTSPGGSYEQYF
TGTGCCAGCACCTCTCCGGGGGGCTCCTACGAGCAGTACTTC
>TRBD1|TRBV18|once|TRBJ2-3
CASSPDRRGTDTQYF
TGTGCCAGCTCACCGGACAGGCGAGGCACAGATACGCAGTATTTT
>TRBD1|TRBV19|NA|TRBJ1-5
CASSIETGLRQPQHF
TGTGCCAGTAGTATCGAGACAGGGCTCCGACAGCCCCAGCATTTT
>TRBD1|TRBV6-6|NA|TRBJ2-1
CASSYSGDRANEQFF
TGTGCCAGCAGTTACTCGGGGGACAGGGCTAATGAGCAGTTCTTC
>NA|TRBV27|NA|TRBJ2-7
CASSLSGAFAGEQYF
TGTGCCAGCAGTTTATCGGGGGCATTCGCTGGGGAGCAGTACTTC
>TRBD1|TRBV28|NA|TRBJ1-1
CASSFSRTGTEAFF
TGTGCCAGCAGTTTTTCCCGGACAGGAACTGAAGCTTTCTTT
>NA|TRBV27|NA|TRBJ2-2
CASSLSPNTGELFF
TGTGCCAGCAGTTTATCCCCCAACACCGGGGAGCTGTTTTTT
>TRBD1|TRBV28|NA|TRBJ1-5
CASSRDRGYQPQHF
TGTGCCAGCAGTCGGGACAGGGGGTATCAGCCCCAGCATTTT
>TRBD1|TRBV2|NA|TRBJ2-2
CASTIEGQGALFF
TGTGCCAGCACGATAGAGGGGCAGGGGGCCCTGTTTTTT
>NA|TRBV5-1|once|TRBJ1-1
CASSLSGSEAFF
TGCGCCAGCAGCTTGTCGGGGTCTGAAGCTTTCTTT
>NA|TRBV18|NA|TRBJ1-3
CASSPSASGNTIYF
TGTGCCAGCTCACCATCAGCCTCTGGAAACACCATATATTTT
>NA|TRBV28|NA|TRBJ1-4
CASSLYPATNEKLFF
TGTGCCAGCAGTTTGTACCCAGCAACTAATGAAAAACTGTTTTTT
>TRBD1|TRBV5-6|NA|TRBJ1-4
CASSIRQGSGEKLFF
TGTGCCAGCAGCATTCGACAGGGTAGCGGGGAAAAACTGTTTTTT
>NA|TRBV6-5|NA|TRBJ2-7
CASSITGMVIGEQYF
TGTGCCAGCAGCATTACAGGGATGGTAATCGGCGAGCAGTACTTC
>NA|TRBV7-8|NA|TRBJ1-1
CASSFRLNTEAFF
TGTGCCAGCAGCTTTCGATTGAACACTGAAGCTTTCTTT
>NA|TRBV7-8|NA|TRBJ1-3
CASSPYGTTGNTIYF
TGTGCCAGCAGCCCCTATGGGACGACTGGAAACACCATATATTTT
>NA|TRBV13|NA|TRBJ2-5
CASSLPGETQYF
TGTGCCAGCAGCTTGCCTGGGGAAACCCAGTACTTC
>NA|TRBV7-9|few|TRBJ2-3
CASSLTDTQYF
TGTGCCAGCAGTCTCACAGATACGCAGTATTTT
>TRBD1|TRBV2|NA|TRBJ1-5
CASSVLRQGYQPQHF
TGTGCCAGCAGTGTTCTACGACAGGGGTACCAGCCCCAGCATTTT
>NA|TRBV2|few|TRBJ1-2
CASGPPEPYYGYTF
TGTGCCAGCGGGCCACCTGAGCCCTACTATGGCTACACCTTC
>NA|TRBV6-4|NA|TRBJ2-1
CASSVGDYNEQFF
TGTGCCAGCAGTGTAGGGGACTACAATGAGCAGTTCTTC
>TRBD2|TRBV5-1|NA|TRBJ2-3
CASSREGTDTQYF
TGCGCCAGCAGCAGGGAGGGAACAGATACGCAGTATTTT
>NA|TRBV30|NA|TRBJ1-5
CAWSVAGNQPQHF
TGTGCCTGGAGTGTGGCGGGAAATCAGCCCCAGCATTTT
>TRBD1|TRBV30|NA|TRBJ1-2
CAWRAGAGGNYGYTF
TGTGCCTGGAGGGCCGGGGCAGGGGGTAACTATGGCTACACCTTC
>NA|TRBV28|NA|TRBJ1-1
CASTSSTEAFF
TGTGCCAGCACTAGTAGCACTGAAGCTTTCTTT
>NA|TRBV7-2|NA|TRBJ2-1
CASSPRVGWNEQFF
TGTGCCAGCAGCCCCCGGGTAGGGTGGAATGAGCAGTTCTTC
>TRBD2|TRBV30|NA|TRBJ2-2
CAWEGAGGVKGELFF
TGTGCCTGGGAGGGAGCGGGAGGTGTGAAAGGGGAGCTGTTTTTT
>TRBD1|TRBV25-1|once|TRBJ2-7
CASSDTRGLQEQYF
TGTGCCAGCAGTGATACCAGGGGGCTTCAGGAGCAGTACTTC
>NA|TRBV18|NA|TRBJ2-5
CASSPRIGGETQYF
TGTGCCAGCTCCCCTCGGATCGGGGGAGAGACCCAGTACTTC
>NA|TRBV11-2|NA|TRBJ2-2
CASSLISYTGELFF
TGTGCCAGCAGCTTAATCTCCTACACCGGGGAGCTGTTTTTT
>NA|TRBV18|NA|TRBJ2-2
CASSPEGSGPTGELFF
TGTGCCAGCTCACCAGAAGGTAGCGGCCCCACCGGGGAGCTGTTTTTT
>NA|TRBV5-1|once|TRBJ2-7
CASSANRVFDEQYF
TGCGCCAGCAGCGCGAACAGGGTTTTCGACGAGCAGTACTTC
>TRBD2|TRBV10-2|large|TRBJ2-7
CASSGPSGRALDEQYF
TGCGCCAGCAGTGGACCTAGCGGGAGGGCCCTGGATGAGCAGTACTTC
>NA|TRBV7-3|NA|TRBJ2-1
CASSVKGPPNEQFF
TGTGCCAGCAGCGTTAAGGGCCCCCCCAATGAGCAGTTCTTC
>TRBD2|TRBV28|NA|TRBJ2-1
CASSASTSSTYNEQFF
TGTGCCAGCAGTGCCTCGACTAGCTCTACCTACAATGAGCAGTTCTTC
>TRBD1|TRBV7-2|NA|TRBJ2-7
CASSPGTGHYEQYF
TGTGCCAGCAGCCCCGGGACAGGGCACTACGAGCAGTACTTC
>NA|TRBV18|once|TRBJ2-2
CASSPRAGTYTGELFF
TGTGCCAGCTCACCAAGGGCAGGGACTTACACCGGGGAGCTGTTTTTT
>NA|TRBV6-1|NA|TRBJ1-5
CASSGTADSNQPQHF
TGTGCCAGCAGTGGGACAGCAGATAGCAATCAGCCCCAGCATTTT
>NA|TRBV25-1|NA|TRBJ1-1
CASRRGGTEAFF
TGTGCCAGCAGACGGGGGGGAACTGAAGCTTTCTTT
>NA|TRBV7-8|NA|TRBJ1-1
CASSSRHMNTEAFF
TGTGCCAGCAGCTCCCGACACATGAACACTGAAGCTTTCTTT
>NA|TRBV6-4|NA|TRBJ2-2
CASSNGLGTTGELFF
TGTGCCAGCAGTAACGGCCTGGGCACCACCGGGGAGCTGTTTTTT
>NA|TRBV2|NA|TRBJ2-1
CASRDPNTEQFF
TGTGCCAGCAGGGACCCGAATACTGAGCAGTTCTTC
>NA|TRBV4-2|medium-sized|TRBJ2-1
CASSQDAGYEQFF
TGTGCCAGCAGCCAAGATGCAGGGTATGAGCAGTTCTTC
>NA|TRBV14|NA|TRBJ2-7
CASSDHPGERGGSYEQYF
TGTGCCAGCAGCGATCATCCAGGAGAAAGGGGCGGATCCTACGAGCAGTACTTC
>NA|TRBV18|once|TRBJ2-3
CASSPETDTQYF
TGTGCCAGCTCACCAGAGACAGATACGCAGTATTTT
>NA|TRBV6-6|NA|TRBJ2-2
CASRFRGTGELFF
TGTGCCAGCAGATTCCGAGGCACCGGGGAGCTGTTTTTT
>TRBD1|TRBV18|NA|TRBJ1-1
CASSRGQGASEAFF
TGTGCCAGCTCACGGGGACAGGGGGCTTCTGAAGCTTTCTTT